This T cell receptor beta chain was recorded in a study of cytomegalovirus exposure and HLA in healthy donors. Concerning this clone itself: Its target is unknown.

Primers included in the PCR were 60 Vbeta and 13 Jbeta primers. TCRdb's table, derived via immunoSEQ multiplex PCR, lists solely in-frame clones and lacks some. This table holds 140,000 to 150,000 clones, 70% found once. Notes on the study in general: Researchers reported that three CMV-associated chains were confirmed in vitro as CMV antigen-specific. One variant, a missense change in DCLRE1C, was linked in a later analysis to TCR beta V- and J-gene trimming.

V lost 7 bases and J 6 bases, leaving 13 bases between the germline ends. This CDR3 region has 12 residues. Germline V gene lookup returns CDR1 SNHLY and CDR2 FYNNEI. The chain joins TRBV2 to TRBJ2-7, with D hard to call. The sample was PBMCs. This receptor was identified in a woman aged 60-75 years in good health and CMV-seropositive. This CDR3 is CASTPTFGEQYF. The CDR3 nucleotides are TGTGCCAGCACTCCCACCTTCGGCGAGCAGTACTTC.